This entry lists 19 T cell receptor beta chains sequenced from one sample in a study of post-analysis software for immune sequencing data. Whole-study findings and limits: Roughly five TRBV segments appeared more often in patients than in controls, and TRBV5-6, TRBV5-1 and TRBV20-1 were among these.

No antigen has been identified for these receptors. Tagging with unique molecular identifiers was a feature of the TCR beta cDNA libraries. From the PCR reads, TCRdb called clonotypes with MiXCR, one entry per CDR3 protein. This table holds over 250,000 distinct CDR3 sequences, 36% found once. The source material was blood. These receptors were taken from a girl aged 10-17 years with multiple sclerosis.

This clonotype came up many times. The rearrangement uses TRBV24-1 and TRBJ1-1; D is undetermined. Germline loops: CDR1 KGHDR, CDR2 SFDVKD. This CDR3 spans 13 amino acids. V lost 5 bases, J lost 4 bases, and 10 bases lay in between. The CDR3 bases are TGTGCCACCAGTGGAGTGGCAGGCACTGAAGCTTTCTTT. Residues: CATSGVAGTEAFF.

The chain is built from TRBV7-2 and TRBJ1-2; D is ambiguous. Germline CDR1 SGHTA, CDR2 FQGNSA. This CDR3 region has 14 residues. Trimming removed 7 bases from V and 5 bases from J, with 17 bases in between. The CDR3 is CASTLGLLSYGYTF. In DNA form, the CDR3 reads TGTGCCAGCACCCTAGGACTGCTGTCGTATGGCTACACCTTC.

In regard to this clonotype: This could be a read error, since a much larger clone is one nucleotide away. CDR3 nucleotide sequence: TGTGCCAGCAGTTTAGGGGACAGAGCCTCCTACAATGAGCAGTACTTC. As protein: CASSLGDRASYNEQYF. V is TRBV28 and J is TRBJ2-1; 7 bases match TRBD1. The J call may be mistaken, given a closer DNA end match to TRBJ2-7. Germline V lookup: CDR1 MDHEN, CDR2 SYDVKM. The CDR3 loop spans 16 amino acids.

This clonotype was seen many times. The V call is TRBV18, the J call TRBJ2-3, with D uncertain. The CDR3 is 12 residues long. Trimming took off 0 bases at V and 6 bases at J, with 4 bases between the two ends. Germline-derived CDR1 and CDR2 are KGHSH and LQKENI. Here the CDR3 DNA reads TGTGCCAGCTCACCACCGGCTGATACGCAGTATTTT. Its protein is CASSPPADTQYF.

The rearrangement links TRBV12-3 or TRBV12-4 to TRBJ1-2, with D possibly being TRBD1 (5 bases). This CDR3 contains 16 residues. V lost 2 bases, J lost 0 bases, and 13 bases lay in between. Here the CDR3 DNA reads TGTGCCAGCAGTTTACGCCCCAGGGAAGCTAACTATGGCTACACCTTC. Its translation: CASSLRPREANYGYTF.

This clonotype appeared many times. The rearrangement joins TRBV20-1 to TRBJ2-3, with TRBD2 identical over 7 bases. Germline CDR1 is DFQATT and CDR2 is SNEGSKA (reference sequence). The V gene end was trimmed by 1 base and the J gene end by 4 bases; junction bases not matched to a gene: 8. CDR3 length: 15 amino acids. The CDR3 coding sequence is TGCAGTGCTAGAGTCGCGGGGGTACTTGCAGATACGCAGTATTTT. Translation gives CSARVAGVLADTQYF.

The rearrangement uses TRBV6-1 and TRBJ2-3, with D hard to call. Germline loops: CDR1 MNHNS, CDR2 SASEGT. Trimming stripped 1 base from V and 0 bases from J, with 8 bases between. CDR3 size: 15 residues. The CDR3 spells CASSEEVRSTDTQYF. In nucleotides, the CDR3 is TGTGCCAGCAGTGAAGAGGTCAGAAGCACAGATACGCAGTATTTT.

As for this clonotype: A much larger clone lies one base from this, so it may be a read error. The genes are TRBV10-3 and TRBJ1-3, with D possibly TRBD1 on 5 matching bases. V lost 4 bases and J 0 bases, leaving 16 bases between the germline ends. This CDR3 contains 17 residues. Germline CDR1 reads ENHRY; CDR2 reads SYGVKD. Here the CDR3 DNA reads TGTGCCATCAGTGGCTCGGGACGGCCCAGCTCTGGAAACACCATATATTTT. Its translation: CAISGSGRPSSGNTIYF.

The CDR3 nucleotides read TGTGCCAGCAGCCAAGCGGGGGTAGCAACCTACGAGCAGTACTTC. Translated, it gives CASSQAGVATYEQYF. The chain is built from TRBV16 and TRBJ2-7; the match to TRBD2 covers 7 bases. The ends lost 2 bases at V and 2 bases at J; junction bases unmatched: 6. CDR1 is KGHSY, CDR2 FQNENV, per germline. CDR3 size: 15 residues.

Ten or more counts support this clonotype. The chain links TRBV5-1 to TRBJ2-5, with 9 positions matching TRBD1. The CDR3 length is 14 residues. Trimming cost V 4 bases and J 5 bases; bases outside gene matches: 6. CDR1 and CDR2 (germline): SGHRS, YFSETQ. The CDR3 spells CASSGGQGRETQYF. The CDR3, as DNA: TGCGCCAGCAGCGGGGGACAGGGTAGGGAGACCCAGTACTTC.

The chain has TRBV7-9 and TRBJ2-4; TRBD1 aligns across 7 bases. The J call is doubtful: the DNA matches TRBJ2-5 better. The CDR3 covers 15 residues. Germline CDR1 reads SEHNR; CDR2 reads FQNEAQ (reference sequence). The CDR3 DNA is TGTGCCAGCAGCTCGGACAGGCTAACACGAGAGACCCAGTACTTC. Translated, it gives CASSSDRLTRETQYF.

The CDR3 region is CASSIRGGSKNNEQFF. The CDR3 bases are TGTGCCAGTAGTATAAGGGGCGGGAGTAAAAACAATGAGCAGTTCTTC. The chain joins TRBV19 to TRBJ2-1; 7 bases map to TRBD2. The CDR3 runs to 16 residues. Losses at the gene ends were 2 bases for V and 5 bases for J; bases not matched to a gene: 9. Germline-derived CDR1 and CDR2 are LNHDA and SQIVND (reference sequence).

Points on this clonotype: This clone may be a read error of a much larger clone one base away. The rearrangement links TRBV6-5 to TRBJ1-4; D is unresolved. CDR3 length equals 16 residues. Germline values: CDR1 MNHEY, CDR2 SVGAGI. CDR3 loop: CASSYSSGRANEKRFF. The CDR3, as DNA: TGTGCCAGCAGTTACTCGTCCGGGCGGGCTAATGAAAAACGGTTTTTT.

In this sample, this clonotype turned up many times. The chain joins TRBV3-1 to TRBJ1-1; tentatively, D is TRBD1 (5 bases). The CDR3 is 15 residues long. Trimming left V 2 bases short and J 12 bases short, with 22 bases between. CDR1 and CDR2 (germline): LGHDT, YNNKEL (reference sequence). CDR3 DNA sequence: TGTGCCAGCAGCCAAATCCGGGACTTTGGGTATGCATCTTTCTTT. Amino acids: CASSQIRDFGYASFF.

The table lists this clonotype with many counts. CDR3 residues: CASSPAGTSAKNEQFF. As DNA, the CDR3 is TGTGCCAGCAGCCCCGCCGGGACTAGTGCCAAAAATGAGCAGTTCTTC. This chain links TRBV7-8 with TRBJ2-1; TRBD2 matches 8 bases. Germline V CDR1 and CDR2: SGHVS, FQNEAQ. The CDR3 sequence is 16 residues long. After removal of 5 bases from V and 7 bases from J, the junction contained 13 bases not matched to a gene.

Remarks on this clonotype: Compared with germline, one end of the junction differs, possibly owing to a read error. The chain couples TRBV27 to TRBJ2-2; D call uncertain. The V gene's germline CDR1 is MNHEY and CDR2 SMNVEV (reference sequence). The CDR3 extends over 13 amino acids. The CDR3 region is CAGSLPNTGELFF. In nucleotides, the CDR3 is TGTGCCGGCAGTTTACCGAACACCGGGGAGCTGTTTTTT.

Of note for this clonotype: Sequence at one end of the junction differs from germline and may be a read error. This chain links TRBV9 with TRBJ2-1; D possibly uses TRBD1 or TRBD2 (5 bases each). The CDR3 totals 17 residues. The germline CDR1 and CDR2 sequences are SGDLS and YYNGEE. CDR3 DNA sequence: TGTGCCAGCAGCATAGCTGAGGGCAGGGAGTTAGACAATGAGCACTTCTTC. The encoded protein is CASSIAEGRELDNEHFF.

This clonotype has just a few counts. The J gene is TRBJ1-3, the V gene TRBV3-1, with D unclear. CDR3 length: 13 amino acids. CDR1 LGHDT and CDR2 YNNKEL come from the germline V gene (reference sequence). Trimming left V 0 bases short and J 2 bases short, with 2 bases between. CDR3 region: CASSQETGNTIYF. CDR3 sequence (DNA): TGTGCCAGCAGCCAAGAGACTGGAAACACCATATATTTT.

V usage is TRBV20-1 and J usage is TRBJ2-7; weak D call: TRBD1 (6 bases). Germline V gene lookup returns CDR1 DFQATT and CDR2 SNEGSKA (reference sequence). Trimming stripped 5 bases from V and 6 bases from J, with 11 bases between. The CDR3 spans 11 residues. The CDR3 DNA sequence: TGCAGTGCTGGGACACAGGGCGAGCAGTACTTC. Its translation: CSAGTQGEQYF.